This T cell receptor (beta chain) came from a study of cytomegalovirus exposure and HLA in healthy donors. PCR used 60 Vbeta primers and 13 Jbeta primers. TCRdb keeps only in-frame clones here, not all; method: immunoSEQ multiplex PCR. Found here are 75,000 to 100,000 clones, roughly 8.2% of them singletons; the top ten hold about 2.1%. The junction had 7 bases not matched to a gene; V was cut back by 5 bases and J by 3 bases. The V gene's germline CDR1 is SGHVS and CDR2 FQNEAQ. The length of the CDR3 is 16 residues. The chain has TRBV7-8 and TRBJ2-1, with TRBD2 matching 10 bases. The specimen sequenced was PBMCs. This clonotype was sampled from a man aged 45-65 years in good health and CMV-seronegative. Written as DNA, the CDR3 is TGTGCCAGCAGCCTGGACGAGCGGGGGGGCTACAATGAGCAGTTCTTC. Its translation is CASSLDERGGYNEQFF.